This T cell receptor beta chain derives from a study of cytomegalovirus exposure and HLA in healthy donors. Study outcomes and limitations: Per published reports, the classifier diagnosed cytomegalovirus status with high specificity and sensitivity. In the 95 to 150 validation repertoires, roughly 94% of cluster scores exceeded 0, per a later analysis.

The CDR3 has 16 residues. With V trimmed by 6 bases and J by 4 bases, 7 bases remained unmatched. From germline, CDR1 is MNHNY and CDR2 SVGAGI (reference sequence). Method: immunoSEQ multiplex PCR; TCRdb's copy keeps in-frame clones and lacks some. Here the sample spans about 160,000 clones, just under 90% being singletons. Donors came from a validation cohort of over a hundred subjects, distinct from the first 666-subject cohort. With respect to this clone: Its specificity is not known.

This sequence originates from a woman between 18 and 30 years old in good health and CMV-seropositive. The rearrangement uses TRBV6-6 and TRBJ2-3; 13 positions match TRBD2. The specimen was PBMCs. CDR3 loop: CASRPGLAGPADTQYF. The DNA for the CDR3 is TGTGCCAGCAGACCGGGACTAGCGGGACCGGCAGATACGCAGTATTTT.